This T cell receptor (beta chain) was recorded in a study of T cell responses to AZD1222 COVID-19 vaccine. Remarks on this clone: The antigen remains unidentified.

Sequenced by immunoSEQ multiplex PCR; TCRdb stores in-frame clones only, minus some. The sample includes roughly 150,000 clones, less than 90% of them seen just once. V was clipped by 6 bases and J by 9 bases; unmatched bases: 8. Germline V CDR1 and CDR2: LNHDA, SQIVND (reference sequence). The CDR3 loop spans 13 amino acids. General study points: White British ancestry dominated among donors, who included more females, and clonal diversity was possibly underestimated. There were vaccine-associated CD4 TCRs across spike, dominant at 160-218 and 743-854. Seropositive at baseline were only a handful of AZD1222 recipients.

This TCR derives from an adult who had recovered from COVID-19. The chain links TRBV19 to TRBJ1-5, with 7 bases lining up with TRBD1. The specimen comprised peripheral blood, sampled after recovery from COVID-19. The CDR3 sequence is CASRGNRGRPQHF. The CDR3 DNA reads TGTGCCAGTAGGGGTAACAGGGGAAGGCCCCAGCATTTT.